This entry features one TCR beta chain sequence. Its specificity is not known. The data originate from a study of cytomegalovirus exposure and HLA in healthy donors. Study-wide points: With high specificity and sensitivity, the classifier reportedly diagnosed cytomegalovirus status.

PCR was performed using 60 Vbeta and 13 Jbeta primers. Sequencing used immunoSEQ multiplex PCR; TCRdb keeps in-frame clones, though not all of them. Of about 130,000 clones in the sample, approximately 80% were seen once. The sequenced sample consisted of PBMCs. This receptor was taken from a man aged 35 to 55 in good health and CMV-seronegative.

The CDR3 loop is CASSFGTSIEKLFF. The CDR3 region has the DNA TGTGCCAGCAGCTTCGGTACCTCCATTGAAAAACTGTTTTTT. The J gene is TRBJ1-4, the V gene TRBV5-8; D uncertain. Germline lookup yields CDR1 SGHTS and CDR2 YDEGEE. The CDR3 has 14 residues. V shed 2 bases and J shed 7 bases, with 12 bases lying between them.